This T cell receptor (beta chain) was recovered during a study of cytomegalovirus exposure and HLA in healthy donors (dated by TCRdb to 2017 to 2019). In terms of the full investigation: An earlier analysis of approximately 600 of the donors reported 250 to 300 Gb of sequence data and about 100 million unique TCR beta sequences from 150 million to 200 million T cells. Using immunosequencing, the study profiled T cell repertoires from 640 or so subjects and related those repertoires to cytomegalovirus serostatus. An earlier analysis of about 620 of the donors applied high-throughput TCR beta sequencing to assess whether each TCR beta V gene segment acted as functional or pseudogenic. Rather than drawing on any new phenotypic data, the later analysis identified candidate immune exposures from TCR beta sequences and the way those sequences occurred across donors. HLA typing included class I and class II loci at four-digit resolution. Donor age, sex, ethnicity and CMV serostatus were collected together with the repertoire data. The genetic ancestry cluster associated with self-reported Caucasian donors included 81% of the 350 to 500 genotyped donors. Four to six DR-DQ haplotypes were handled as single units for association and clustering, since linkage in the cohort was strong. All discovery cohort repertoires had been generated on a single sequencing platform. To predict cytomegalovirus infection status, the study combined high-throughput TCR immunosequencing, statistical association of individual TCRs with disease status, and machine learning. Across approximately 400 genotyped donors of the cohort, an average of about 240,000 unique TCR beta nucleotide sequences per donor were sequenced, and roughly 20% of those sequences were non-productive. An early release that covered several hundred HLA-typed donors contained 300 to 350 gigabases of sequencing data and 65 million to 100 million unique TCR sequences. Besides the first cohort of around 670 subjects, a separate validation cohort made up of roughly 120 different subjects was used. Typing coverage varied by locus: roughly 620-630 donors for A, B, C, DRB1 and DQB1; roughly 560 for DQA1; nearly 610 for DPA1; roughly 450 for DPB1. The study was designed to test whether signatures of past pathogen exposure could be identified by cataloging public T cell receptors. To study patterns of TCR occurrence, a later analysis re-analyzed previously published TCR beta repertoires from around 660 donors and added high-resolution HLA genotyping. A later genetic analysis took genome-wide SNP genotypes for about 55% of the roughly 700 donors and used that subset as a discovery cohort. Summary of the overall study and its limitations: When HLA alleles, especially DR and DQ, strongly co-occurred, attributing TCR associations to individual alleles was difficult. In the study, some 180 TCR beta chains were listed as associated with cytomegalovirus. In an earlier analysis of about 600 of the donors, most TCR beta V segments appeared in productive rearrangements about 90% or about 30% of the time, broadly matching IMGT annotations. While some public TCRs were present in many individuals, most TCR sequences turned up only very rarely across donors. In a later analysis, TCR association rates were found to vary across HLA loci, with the most associated TCRs seen for DRB1 alleles and the fewest for HLA-C alleles. This cohort had only TCR beta chains sequenced, and the lack of alpha or paired-chain data limited which features could be detected. The classifier was reported to diagnose cytomegalovirus status with high specificity and sensitivity in both the original and validation cohorts. According to a later genetic analysis, donors in an Asian-associated ancestry cluster had fewer N-insertions in productive TCRs than the approximately 700-donor mean. A cluster of highly shared sequence variants was judged likely to represent a technical artifact of the sequencing pipeline. Linkage disequilibrium might explain the correlated functional status among segregating V segments, but an unknown experimental factor could not be ruled out. Some IMGT-functional V segments, including TRBV6-2 and TRBV6-3, could not be told apart with the 87-base-pair reads, so those segments were excluded. A further reported finding was that TCR beta sequences accurately predicted the HLA-A and HLA-B alleles for most subjects in the first cohort. A later analysis reported that several top co-occurrence clusters appeared linked to parvovirus B19, influenza, CMV and Epstein-Barr virus. Because HLA typing was unavailable for some donors at each locus, only the typed subset was used in association tests. A later analysis found that HLA-associated TCR beta chains were more clonally expanded and had lower generation probabilities than equally common non-associated chains. A later analysis found that most CMV-associated TCR beta chains appeared HLA-restricted, with HLA associations seemingly driven largely by CMV exposure. The only immune exposure information available for the cohort was CMV serostatus. V-gene and J-gene trimming of TCR beta chains was associated with a missense DCLRE1C variant in a later genetic analysis, and the association was replicated in an independent cohort. In vitro tests confirmed that a few of the cytomegalovirus-associated TCR beta chains recognize cytomegalovirus antigens. At a false discovery rate of 0.05, a later analysis linked under 20,000 TCR beta sequences to specific HLA alleles. Presence/absence analyses assumed roughly uniform sequencing depth across donors, an assumption that may not hold. It was suggested by the authors that the approach could potentially be generalized to other disease states and immunological phenotypes. Because counts were too low, around 17 rarely observed V segments, including chromosome 9 orphons, were left out of the earlier analysis of several hundred of the donors.

V lost 4 bases and J lost 8 bases; the stretch between them is 15 bases long. The CDR3 starts with the cysteine, ends with the phenylalanine, and has 14 residues. CDR3 DNA is the only sequence kept; it has 42 bases, read in frame from the first base. CDR1 KGHSH and CDR2 LQKENI are derived from the germline V gene. The cohort consisted of approximately 690 healthy bone marrow donors. All cohort members were sampled while nominally healthy, although unrecorded immune exposures were likely present. The donor tested CMV seronegative, placing the donor among the 300 to 450 seronegative members of the cohort. A peripheral blood sample was provided by each donor, and peripheral blood mononuclear cells were used for TCR beta sequencing. Genomic DNA extraction from the blood cell samples was performed with the Qiagen DNeasy Blood Extraction Kit. The library was generated by the immunoSEQ multiplex PCR assay. For the multiplex PCR, a mixture combining 60 forward primers for TCR Vbeta segments and 13 reverse primers for TCR Jbeta segments was used. A multiplex PCR assay on genomic DNA amplified the CDR3 region of rearranged TCR beta genes. The amplified TCR beta libraries were sequenced on the Illumina HiSeq System as 87-base-pair reads. The original methods were these. A later analysis tallied tens of millions of unique TCR beta chains across the 600 to 700 repertoires, and around 9.9 million of those chains were shared by two or more donors. A nearest-neighbor algorithm error-corrected the raw reads and collapsed the reads into unique sequences, merging closely related sequences to remove PCR and sequencing errors. V, D and J gene segments were assigned by aligning CDR3 sequences to IMGT reference sequences. Each retained sequence needed at least a six-nucleotide match to both a V gene segment and a J gene segment. A rearrangement was called productive if the CDR3 had no stop codons and remained in frame with V and J, and every other rearrangement was called non-productive. Following IMGT convention, CDR3 was defined as the stretch from the second conserved V-encoded cysteine up to the conserved J-encoded phenylalanine. The earlier analysis of 550 to 650 of the donors excluded any sequence lacking an unambiguous match to a single V gene segment. In an earlier analysis of a few hundred of the donors, V segments were called functional above 56.7% productive rearrangements and were called segregating when the between-donor standard deviation exceeded 5%. A statistical classification framework was built for diagnosing cytomegalovirus status from the catalog of TCR beta chain sequences. In a later analysis, TCR nucleotide sequences were compared against IMGT/GENE-DB human TR gene sequences so that V and J genes could be assigned. Using the TCRdist pipeline, a later analysis assigned CDR3 sequences along with most-parsimonious VDJ recombination scenarios. In a later analysis, each TCR beta chain was defined by its CDR3 amino acid sequence together with its V-gene family, and reads without a unique V-gene family were excluded. In a later analysis, 450 to 600 highly shared, low-generation-probability nucleotide sequences were removed to address suspected cross-contamination and a sequencing artifact. In a later analysis, a clonal expansion index for each public chain was calculated from normalized within-repertoire ranks of inferred template counts. In a later analysis, generation probabilities were computed with a VDJ recombination model fitted to out-of-frame rearrangements, and the resulting probabilities were checked against IGoR. Hypergeometric tests were used in a later analysis to score TCR-TCR, TCR-HLA and TCR-CMV co-occurrence, with a repertoire-size bias correction applied to the TCR pairs. To estimate false discovery rates, a later analysis permuted the HLA or CMV assignments 20 times. A later analysis grouped co-occurring TCRs with DBSCAN, adding TCRdist sequence similarity when clustering within HLA-allele-positive subsets. For co-occurrence clustering, repertoires with fewer than 30,000 or more than 120,000 public chains were excluded, along with several repertoires with anomalous nucleotide sharing. Entries here come from immuneACCESS through TCRdb and include only in-frame sequences with V and J called. Some clones fail to appear in such tables; in the studies checked, an unresolved V gene covers under half of the shortfall, and the cause of the remainder is unknown. V and J calls and clone size follow that table, whereas D and trimming were derived from the DNA. Present in this sample are some 66,000 clones, 80% to 90% of which were seen just once. The leading ten clones occupy around 2.9% of the sample.

Of note for this clone: Its antigen is still unknown. Base qualities are not recorded, but no much larger clone differs from it by a single base.

Input material: PBMCs. In this chain, TRBV18 is recombined with TRBJ2-4; the D gene is possibly TRBD1, with 6 bases matching. The origin of this receptor is a woman in her twenties or thirties in good health and CMV-seronegative. The DNA sequence follows: TGTGCCAGCTCACAATCAGGGGTAGTGGACATTCAGTACTTC. This encodes CASSQSGVVDIQYF.